This TCR beta chain was identified in a study of OX40 agonist ivuxolimab in advanced cancers. Describing the broader study: Ivuxolimab was a fully human IgG2 agonistic monoclonal antibody targeting the costimulatory receptor OX40 (CD134). The paper covers the monotherapy dose-escalation part of the phase I ivuxolimab trial, which included N of about 50 patients. Of the approximately 53 patients in dose escalation, some 20 had hepatocellular carcinoma, around 15 had melanoma, 9 had renal cell carcinoma and 9 had head and neck cancer. Three dose-escalation patients achieved partial responses, one with hepatocellular carcinoma and two with cutaneous melanoma. The point of sequencing TCRbeta in the periphery was to test whether ivuxolimab changed TCR sequence diversity and drove clonal T-cell expansion. A male proportion of nearly 85% and a mean age of approximately 62 years, ranging from 23 to 79, were recorded for the dose-escalation cohort. Intravenous ivuxolimab was administered to patients every 2 weeks at six dose levels: 0.01, 0.1, 0.3, 1.5, 3 and 10 mg/kg. Prior anti-PD-1, anti-PD-L1 or anti-CTLA-4 therapy was permitted, and approximately 42% of dose-escalation patients had received checkpoint inhibitors.

Comments on this clone: What this receptor recognizes is not known. One junction end does not reproduce the germline sequence, and a read error may be involved.

The CDR3 measures 15 amino acids from cysteine to phenylalanine. Just CDR3 DNA is preserved here, 45 bases in frame from base 1. According to the germline V gene, CDR1 reads SNHLY and CDR2 reads FYNNEI. Here is what the overall study found, with its caveats: Low levels of normalized T-cell clonal expansion were also seen in some nonresponding patients. After ivuxolimab, expanded clones were on average more numerous among CD8+ T cells than among CD4+ T cells. Clonal expansion of both CD4+ and CD8+ blood T cells was observed from baseline to week 6 at doses 0.1 to 3.0 mg/kg. Which antigens the clonally expanded peripheral T cells were specific for was not determined. In the 0.1-3.0 mg/kg groups, partial responders were among the patients with the lowest normalized peripheral clonal expansion, particularly in CD8+ T cells.

Genomic DNA was isolated from the sorted cells so that the TCRbeta CDR3 region could be sequenced. TCRbeta CDR3 regions were sequenced using the immunoSEQ Assay. TCRdb took this table from immuneACCESS and kept in-frame rearrangements with V and J called. Such tables lack part of the clones; where checked against another copy, unresolved V genes explain under half of the gap, and the rest is unexplained. In this sample the table shows tens of thousands of clones, approximately 79% of which occur a single time. The ten largest clones add up to under 4% of the sample. Patients with autoimmune disease history or receiving systemic immunosuppression were excluded from the trial. Peripheral blood for TCR sequencing was collected from all dose cohorts at baseline, on cycle 4 day 1, and on cycle 7 day 1. The samples were taken from a phase I, first-in-human, multicenter, open-label dose-escalation trial of ivuxolimab. Adults with locally advanced or metastatic melanoma, renal cell carcinoma, hepatocellular carcinoma or head and neck squamous cell carcinoma were enrolled in the trial. CD4+ and CD8+ T cells were sorted separately from peripheral blood before TCR sequencing.

This clonotype was sampled from an adult with an advanced solid tumor such as melanoma, head and neck, liver or kidney cancer. Source: CD4+ or CD8+ T cells sorted from blood, taken in a trial of the OX40 agonist ivuxolimab. The chain uses TRBV2 and TRBJ1-5; 7 central bases correspond to TRBD1. The CDR3 is CASREDRVGNQPQHF. At the DNA level, the sequence is TGTGCCAGCAGGGAAGACAGGGTTGGCAATCAGCCCCAGCATTTT.